These 10 T cell receptor delta chains were all obtained from the same sample, sequenced in a study of γδ T cells in repeated Plasmodium falciparum infection. TCRdb re-called the multiplex PCR reads via CATT. Of tens of thousands of delta-chain clones in the sample, about 1.6% were seen once. Flow sorting of PBMC yielded separate Vgamma9/Vdelta2+ and Vdelta2-negative gammadelta T cell populations for bulk repertoire analysis. The sequenced material came from gamma-delta T cells from blood. These receptors were taken from a pool of human donors (malaria-infected and uninfected, not separated).

Only a few counts were recorded for this clone. The protein that TCRdb holds for this DNA derives from a much larger clone and differs from the translated DNA at residue 14, which likely indicates a read error; the protein shown here is translated from the DNA. CDR3 protein: CALGEISIRRPDKPIF. DNA for the CDR3: TGTGCTCTTGGGGAAATTTCGATACGACGACCCGATAAACCCATCTTT. J gene calling gave no result, while the V gene is TRDV1; the table gives TRDD3 as D, unverified against the DNA. CDR1 is TSWWSYY, CDR2 QGS, per germline. The CDR3 has 16 residues.

For this clone: It differs at one base from a far larger clone, so likely a read error. The chain is built from TRDV1 and TRDJ1; 11 positions match TRDD3. TCRdb offers no J gene call, so here the DNA was matched to germline to obtain one. This CDR3 contains 21 residues. The trim removed 2 bases at V and 0 bases at J, leaving 17 bases unmatched. Germline values: CDR1 TSWWSYY, CDR2 QGS. The CDR3 nucleotides read TGTGCTCTTGGGGAATGCCCTGACTACTGGGGGATAACCCTTTACACCGATAAACTCATCTTT. Translating gives CALGECPDYWGITLYTDKLIF.

Comment on this clone: The TCRdb protein comes from a much larger clone and disagrees with this DNA's translation at residue 17, likely due to a read error; the protein given here is derived from the DNA. The chain employs TRDV1 and TRDJ1, with 11 bases identical to TRDD3. The J gene, missing from TCRdb, was assigned here through DNA to germline matching. The germline V gene encodes CDR1 TSWWSYY and CDR2 QGS. Trimming at V came to 2 bases and at J to 1 base, leaving 24 bases not matched to a gene. The CDR3 is made up of 23 amino acids. CDR3 nucleotides: TGTGCTCTTGGGGAATTAGAAGGACCCGTGAACGTACTGGGGGATAAAGGCACCGATAAACTCATCTTT. This codes for CALGELEGPVNVLGDKGTDKLIF.

Concerning this clone: The protein given by TCRdb reflects a much larger clone and differs at residue 20 from this DNA's translation, likely from a read error; the protein shown is the DNA's translation. Here the V gene is TRDV2, but the J gene went uncalled; TRDD3, as called in the table, went unchecked against the DNA. This CDR3 contains 22 residues. Germline values: CDR1 GEAIGNYY, CDR2 EKD. CDR3 sequence (DNA): TGTGCCTGTGACGACGTCCAATCCGAGGATACGAACTCATCCTGGGACACCCGACAGGTGTTTTTC. Protein sequence: CACDDVQSEDTNSSWDTRQVFF.

A note on this clone: TCRdb records a much larger clone's protein for this DNA, with a difference at residue 9 that likely arises from a read error; the protein given is the translation of the DNA. The V call is TRDV1, the J call TRDJ1; TRDD3 might be the D (5 bases). V lost 2 bases to trimming and J lost 6 bases, with 22 bases between them. The CDR3 length is 17 residues. Per germline, CDR1 TSWWSYY and CDR2 QGS. The CDR3 loop is CALGEGVGNTNAYKLIF. CDR3 sequence (DNA): TGTGCTCTTGGGGAAGGAGTGGGGAATACGAATGCGTATAAACTCATCTTT.

This clone was recorded a few times. TCRdb attributes to this sequence the protein of a much larger clone, which differs from the DNA translation at residue 14; a read error is likely, and the protein displayed is translated from the DNA. The same CDR3 is also encoded by other DNA sequences in this sample. This chain joins TRDV1 and TRDJ1; 12 bases are a match to TRDD3. J gave up 7 bases and V 2 bases, and 11 bases lay outside the gene matches. CDR1 and CDR2 (germline): TSWWSYY, QGS. CDR3 length: 17 residues. The CDR3, as DNA: TGTGCTCTTGGGGAAGAGGGTCTACTGGGGGATACCATTAAACTCATCTTT. Translated, it gives CALGEEGLLGDTIKLIF.

Regarding this clone: The protein that TCRdb holds for this DNA derives from a much larger clone and differs from the translated DNA at residue 12, which likely indicates a read error; the protein shown here is translated from the DNA. This chain joins TRDV1 and TRDJ1; the D gene could be TRDD2 or TRDD3 (7 bases each). The J gene was missing in TCRdb and was found by matching the end of the DNA to germline. The CDR3 contains 24 residues. Trimming removed 5 bases at V and 1 base at J, with 41 bases between. Germline V lookup: CDR1 TSWWSYY, CDR2 QGS. Here the CDR3 DNA reads TGTGCTCTTGGGCCAATTGGGGGCATTTCCTACGTGTCTGACGGCGGGGGATTCACCGATAAACTCATCTTT. Translated: CALGPIGGISYVSDGGGFTDKLIF.

This clone was seen many times. J is TRDJ1 and V is TRDV1; 13 bases are shared with TRDD3. As TCRdb names no J gene, one was assigned here on the basis of a DNA match to germline. The CDR3 totals 20 residues. The germline gives CDR1 TSWWSYY, CDR2 QGS. V lost 0 bases to trimming and J lost 5 bases; unmatched junction nucleotides: 15. CDR3 sequence (DNA): TGTGCTCTTGGGGAACTACGGGCCTCCCCTACTGGGGGATACGAGGATAAACTCATCTTT. It encodes CALGELRASPTGGYEDKLIF.

This rearrangement joins TRDV1 to TRDJ1; 8 bases fit TRDD3. No J gene was available from TCRdb, and it was assigned here by a germline match of the DNA. Germline trimming cut 0 bases from V and 0 bases from J; bases unmatched to any gene: 12. There are 19 residues in the CDR3. The germline CDR1 and CDR2 sequences are TSWWSYY and QGS. Here the CDR3 reads CALGELAKLLGAYTDKLIF. DNA of the CDR3: TGTGCTCTTGGGGAACTAGCGAAACTACTGGGGGCCTACACCGATAAACTCATCTTT.

In regard to this clone: This DNA's translation differs at residue 7 from TCRdb's protein, which comes from a much larger clone; a read error is likely, and the protein shown is translated from the DNA. The genes are TRDV2 and TRDJ1; D could derive from TRDD1 or TRDD3 (5 bases each). TCRdb is silent on the J gene; assignment here came from matching the DNA to germline. CDR1 is GEAIGNYY and CDR2 is EKD in the germline V gene. This CDR3 contains 15 residues. The V gene lost 1 base and the J gene lost 10 bases, with 21 bases spanning the gap. The CDR3 sequence: CACDTLKLNWKGLIF. The CDR3 DNA follows: TGTGCCTGTGACACGTTGAAATTAAACTGGAAGGGACTCATCTTT.